One sample yielded the 5 T cell receptor beta chains listed below, sequenced in a study of PD-1 blockade in classical Hodgkin lymphoma (TCRdb year 2020). The library was made by the immunoSEQ multiplex PCR assay. Sourced from immuneACCESS, this table was stored by TCRdb with only in-frame sequences that have V and J called. A share of the clones is absent; for the studies checked, an unresolved V gene accounts for under half, and the remainder has no known explanation. In this sample the table shows 15,000 to 20,000 clones, 70% to 90% of which occur a single time. Just over 2.5% of the sample goes to the ten largest clones. The sample's time point label, decoded: cycle 4 day 1 (C4D1), after about 6 weeks of nivolumab. Every trial patient had relapsed following autologous stem cell transplantation, and prior brentuximab vedotin exposure was what differed among cohorts A, B and C. Magnetic negative selection with a Miltenyi CD4+ T cell isolation kit was used to purify CD4+ T cells from thawed PBMCs.

This sample comprised CD4+ T cells from blood, obtained before the fourth cycle of nivolumab. These receptors were taken from a human donor with classical Hodgkin lymphoma.

The chain uses TRBV2 and TRBJ2-7, with 7 bases that match TRBD1. J lost 7 bases, V lost 10 bases, and 13 bases had no gene match. Germline lookup yields CDR1 SNHLY and CDR2 FYNNEI. This CDR3 comprises 13 residues. Written as DNA, the CDR3 is TGTGCCACCGGACAGGAAACACAGTGGGAGCAGTACTTC. Translating gives CATGQETQWEQYF.

The sample holds a few counts of this clone. V usage is TRBV28 and J usage is TRBJ1-3, with D unclear. In germline, CDR1 is MDHEN, CDR2 SYDVKM. V lost 3 bases to trimming and J lost 4 bases, with 7 bases between them. The CDR3 runs 13 residues. The CDR3 is CASSFRGGNTIYF. The CDR3 DNA reads TGTGCCAGCAGTTTCCGCGGGGGAAACACCATATATTTT.

CDR3 region: CASSLQVVVGEQYF. The CDR3 nucleotides read TGTGCCAGCAGCCTACAGGTGGTGGTGGGAGAGCAGTACTTC. The chain has TRBV6-1 and TRBJ2-7, with D possibly TRBD1 on 5 matching bases. The CDR3 runs 14 residues. Per the germline V gene, CDR1 is MNHNS and CDR2 is SASEGT. V lost 6 bases and J lost 7, with 19 bases in between.

The genes are TRBV27 and TRBJ2-3, with TRBD2 matching over 9 bases. This CDR3 region has 20 residues. Germline-derived CDR1 and CDR2 are MNHEY and SMNVEV (reference sequence). Trimming took 4 bases from V and 2 from J; bases not matched to a gene: 19. The CDR3 DNA is TGTGCCAGCAGTTACACTCCCTTCCTCTCTAGCGGGATTATCACAGATACGCAGTATTTT. It yields the protein CASSYTPFLSSGIITDTQYF.

The chain joins TRBV2 to TRBJ2-7; D is perhaps TRBD1 or TRBD2 (6 bases each). Deletions cut 5 bases from V and 3 bases from J, with 11 bases between. This CDR3 has 13 residues. Germline lookup yields CDR1 SNHLY and CDR2 FYNNEI. CDR3 residues: CASSRQDYYEQYF. CDR3 in DNA: TGTGCCAGCAGTCGACAGGACTACTACGAGCAGTACTTC.